This is a list of T cell receptor beta chains from one sample in a study of blood T cell repertoires in COVID-19. Assay: immunoSEQ multiplex PCR; the TCRdb copy retains only in-frame clones and omits some. This table has over 85,000 clones, around 86% appearing once. The sequencing input was peripheral blood. These receptors originate from a man aged 50-60 years with active or convalescent COVID-19. Each CDR3 is given with its conserved first and last residue. The D gene is left open where the match is weak. Size tells how often a clone was seen (once, few, many) or the class of an expanded clone, and some rows leave it out.

v_call	j_call	clone_size	d_call	cdr3_nt	cdr3_aa
TRBV7-9	TRBJ1-2	few	TRBD1	TGTGCCAGCAGCTTAGGCACAGGGGATGGCTACACCTTC	CASSLGTGDGYTF
TRBV2	TRBJ1-1	-	-	TGTGCCAGCAGTGAAGACAGGGCGGGTGAAGCTTTCTTT	CASSEDRAGEAFF
TRBV5-1	TRBJ2-3	few	TRBD2	TGCGCCAGCAGCTTGAAGGTCGGGAGCGGGGGGGCACCCGATACGCAGTATTTT	CASSLKVGSGGAPDTQYF
TRBV6-5	TRBJ1-2	-	TRBD1	TGTGCCAGCGCCCAGGGGGCCTACTATGGCTACACCTTC	CASAQGAYYGYTF
TRBV30	TRBJ2-3	-	-	TGTGCCTGGAGCACACGCGGGGTATATCCAGATACGCAGTATTTT	CAWSTRGVYPDTQYF
TRBV5-1	TRBJ2-3	-	-	TGCGCCAGCAGCGTTGGGGGCCAAGATACGCAGTATTTT	CASSVGGQDTQYF
TRBV5-1	TRBJ1-1	-	-	TGCGCCAGCAGAGGGGTGGCTGAAGCTTTCTTT	CASRGVAEAFF
TRBV6-5	TRBJ1-2	-	-	TGTGCCAGCAGCACCGTTCGGGACTATGGCTACACCTTC	CASSTVRDYGYTF
TRBV28	TRBJ2-7	-	TRBD1	TGTGCCACAAGACAGGGTTCCTACGAGCAGTACTTC	CATRQGSYEQYF
TRBV7-9	TRBJ1-2	-	-	TGTGCCAGCAGCCCTCCTGGGGCCTATGGCTACACCTTC	CASSPPGAYGYTF
TRBV10-3	TRBJ1-2	-	TRBD1	TGTGCCATCAGTGAGATTGAGGGGGCGCAAGGCTACACCTTC	CAISEIEGAQGYTF
TRBV6-5	TRBJ1-6	-	TRBD1	TGTGCCAGCAGAGGGACAGGGTTCTTGGGCCTCCACTTT	CASRGTGFLGLHF
TRBV24-1	TRBJ2-1	-	-	TGTGCCACCAGTGAAGATACAGGAAATGAGCAGTTCTTC	CATSEDTGNEQFF
TRBV9	TRBJ2-5	-	-	TGTGCCAGCAGCGTACTTAGCGCCCAAGAGACCCAGTACTTC	CASSVLSAQETQYF
TRBV3-1/TRBV3-2	TRBJ1-6	many	TRBD1	TGTGCCAGCAGCCAGACAGGGTCCTATAATTCACCCCTCCACTTT	CASSQTGSYNSPLHF
TRBV2	TRBJ1-2	few	-	TGTGCCAGCAGTGACTATAGCTATGGCTACACCTTC	CASSDYSYGYTF
TRBV18	TRBJ1-2	-	TRBD1	TGTGCCAGCTCACCGGAACCTGGGACAGGCTATGGCTACACCTTC	CASSPEPGTGYGYTF
TRBV28	TRBJ1-4	once	-	TGTGCCAGCAGTTTATCGCAGGCAACTAATGAAAAACTGTTTTTT	CASSLSQATNEKLFF
TRBV9	TRBJ1-4	-	-	TGTGCCAGCAGCGTAGAGTCGGGTGAACTTGAAAAACTGTTTTTT	CASSVESGELEKLFF
TRBV7-8	TRBJ2-3	-	TRBD1	TGTGCCAGCAGCCCTCGACAGGGGACTAGCACAGATACGCAGTATTTT	CASSPRQGTSTDTQYF
TRBV7-9	TRBJ1-4	-	-	TGTGCCAGCAGCTTAGTCACAACTAATGAAAAACTGTTTTTT	CASSLVTTNEKLFF
TRBV5-1	TRBJ1-1	-	-	TGCGCCAGCAGCTCAGACATTAACACTGAAGCTTTCTTT	CASSSDINTEAFF
TRBV7-8	TRBJ1-3	-	-	TGTGCCAGCAGCTTAGGGCGGACAGTAGGAAACACCATATATTTT	CASSLGRTVGNTIYF
TRBV5-4	TRBJ2-5	-	TRBD2	TGTGCCAGCAGCCCGCCTTCTGGGACTAGCGGGGAAGAGACCCAGTACTTC	CASSPPSGTSGEETQYF
TRBV2	TRBJ1-3	-	-	TGTGCCAGCAGTGGTCCGGGGGCTGGAAACACCATATATTTT	CASSGPGAGNTIYF
TRBV28	TRBJ2-1	-	-	TGTGCCAGCGGTCCCGGGGGCAATGAGCAGTTCTTC	CASGPGGNEQFF
TRBV4-1	TRBJ1-4	few	TRBD1	TGCGCCAGCAGCCAAGGGCGCCCGGGACAGGGGAATGAAAAACTGTTTTTT	CASSQGRPGQGNEKLFF
TRBV18	TRBJ2-2	once	-	TGTGCCAGCTCACCGGGACAGAACACCGGGGAGCTGTTTTTT	CASSPGQNTGELFF
TRBV19	TRBJ1-1	once	-	TGTGCCAGTAGTAACCCCAGGGGCGACACTGAAGCTTTCTTT	CASSNPRGDTEAFF
TRBV7-6	TRBJ1-1	-	TRBD1	TGTGCCAGCAGTCGACAGGGACCGAACACTGAAGCTTTCTTT	CASSRQGPNTEAFF
TRBV28	TRBJ2-3	-	-	TGTGCCAGCAGTTTAGAGGGAGGCACAGATACGCAGTATTTT	CASSLEGGTDTQYF
TRBV27	TRBJ2-5	-	-	TGTGCCAGCAGTTTGGCCAGGCAAGAGACCCAGTACTTC	CASSLARQETQYF
TRBV29-1	TRBJ2-4	-	-	TGCAGCGTCGCGAGGGATCGAGGGGGCATTCAGTACTTC	CSVARDRGGIQYF
TRBV4-3	TRBJ2-7	-	-	TGCGCCAGCAGCCAAGACCCCCCAGGTTCGGCCTCCTACGAGCAGTACTTC	CASSQDPPGSASYEQYF
TRBV5-1	TRBJ2-3	once	TRBD1	TGCGCCAGCAGCATTGGACAGGGACACACAGATACGCAGTATTTT	CASSIGQGHTDTQYF
TRBV2	TRBJ2-5	-	-	TGTGCCAGCAGTGACTCCTGGCCGAGCGAGGAAGAGACCCAGTACTTC	CASSDSWPSEEETQYF
TRBV5-6	TRBJ1-2	-	-	TGTGCCAGCAGCTTGGGGAGACCCTCTAACTATGGCTACACCTTC	CASSLGRPSNYGYTF
TRBV30	TRBJ1-4	-	-	TGTGCCTGGAGTTCCCGGACCTACGAGGGTGAAAAACTGTTTTTT	CAWSSRTYEGEKLFF
TRBV5-1	TRBJ2-2	-	-	TGCGCCAGCAGCTTGGGCCAGAATGTCGGGGAGCTGTTTTTT	CASSLGQNVGELFF
TRBV7-9	TRBJ2-5	-	TRBD2	TGTGCCAGCAGCTTAGGCGGGGGGGAGACCCAGTACTTC	CASSLGGGETQYF
TRBV5-4	TRBJ1-6	-	TRBD1	TGTGCCAGCAGCTTACAGGGGGCAGGGTCACCCCTCCACTTT	CASSLQGAGSPLHF
TRBV7-2	TRBJ2-3	once	TRBD2	TGTGCCAGCAGCTTAACCTCCGGGACTAGCGGGGGAGGGACAGATACGCAGTATTTT	CASSLTSGTSGGGTDTQYF
TRBV27	TRBJ1-3	-	-	TGTGCCAGCAGTACTACAGGGACTGGAAACACCATATATTTT	CASSTTGTGNTIYF
TRBV18	TRBJ2-1	-	TRBD1	TGTGCCAGCTCACCAGGGACAGTCCCACGGAATGAGCAGTTCTTC	CASSPGTVPRNEQFF
TRBV19	TRBJ1-3	few	-	TGTGCCAGTAGTCCCCAACAGGGACCCGGCTCTGGAAACACCATATATTTT	CASSPQQGPGSGNTIYF
TRBV24-1	TRBJ1-1	once	-	TGTGCCACTGCCCCTAACCGAGGGCCGAACACTGAAGCTTTCTTT	CATAPNRGPNTEAFF
TRBV30	TRBJ1-5	-	-	TGTGCCTGGGGGTCCGAAACTAGAAATCAGCCCCAGCATTTT	CAWGSETRNQPQHF
TRBV5-4	TRBJ1-3	-	TRBD1	TGTGCCAGCAGCTCTGCAGGGGGACCCTCTGGAAACACCATATATTTT	CASSSAGGPSGNTIYF
TRBV11-2	TRBJ1-1	-	-	TGTGCCAGCAGCTTATCTACGGGGGACACTGAAGCTTTCTTT	CASSLSTGDTEAFF
TRBV19	TRBJ2-2	-	-	TGTGCCAGTAGTATTGGAGGGGTGGGCGGGGAGCTGTTTTTT	CASSIGGVGGELFF
TRBV5-1	TRBJ2-5	-	TRBD2	TGCGCCAGCAGCTTGTCCCTAGCGGGGGGCTATGAGACCCAGTACTTC	CASSLSLAGGYETQYF
TRBV15	TRBJ2-3	-	TRBD2	TGTGCCACCAGCAGTCTGACTAGCGGGGGGTCCACAGATACGCAGTATTTT	CATSSLTSGGSTDTQYF
TRBV5-1	TRBJ1-1	-	-	TGCGCCAGCAGAAAACAGGGAAACACTGAAGCTTTCTTT	CASRKQGNTEAFF